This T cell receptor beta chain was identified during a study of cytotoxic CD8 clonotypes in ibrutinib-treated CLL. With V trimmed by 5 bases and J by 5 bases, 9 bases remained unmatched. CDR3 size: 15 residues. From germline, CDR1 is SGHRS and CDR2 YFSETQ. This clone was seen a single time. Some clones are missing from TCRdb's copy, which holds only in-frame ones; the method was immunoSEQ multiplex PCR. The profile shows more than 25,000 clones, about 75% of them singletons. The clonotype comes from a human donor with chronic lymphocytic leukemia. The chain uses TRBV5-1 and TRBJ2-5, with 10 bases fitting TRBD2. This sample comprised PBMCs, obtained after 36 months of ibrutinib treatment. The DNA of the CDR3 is TGCGCCAGCAGAATAAGCGGGGGGGCTTGGGAGACCCAGTACTTC. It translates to CASRISGGAWETQYF.